The present TCR beta chain was sequenced within a study of CD8 T cells in Susac syndrome. With random hexamers, roughly 0.5 to 1 ug RNA was reverse transcribed. TCRdb called the immunoSEQ multiplex PCR reads again in MiXCR, with one record for every CDR3 protein. This sample has some 260,000 distinct CDR3 sequences, with around 83% found just once. The germline V gene encodes CDR1 MNHEY and CDR2 SMNVEV (reference sequence). The ends were cut back, 2 bases at V and 3 bases at J, with 14 bases in the middle. The CDR3 is 15 residues long. In the multiple sclerosis control group, patients were treatment-naive and had stable or active relapsing-remitting disease. FACS was used to enrich TEMRA cells, whereas the CD8+ and CD4+ T cells were obtained by negative isolation.

The J gene is TRBJ2-7, the V gene TRBV27; maybe TRBD2 (5 bases). Sequenced material: CD8+ T cells from PBMCs. This receptor was taken from a human donor with multiple sclerosis. CDR3: CASSLGPGSNYEQYF. The CDR3 bases are TGTGCCAGCAGTTTAGGGCCGGGATCAAACTACGAGCAGTACTTC.